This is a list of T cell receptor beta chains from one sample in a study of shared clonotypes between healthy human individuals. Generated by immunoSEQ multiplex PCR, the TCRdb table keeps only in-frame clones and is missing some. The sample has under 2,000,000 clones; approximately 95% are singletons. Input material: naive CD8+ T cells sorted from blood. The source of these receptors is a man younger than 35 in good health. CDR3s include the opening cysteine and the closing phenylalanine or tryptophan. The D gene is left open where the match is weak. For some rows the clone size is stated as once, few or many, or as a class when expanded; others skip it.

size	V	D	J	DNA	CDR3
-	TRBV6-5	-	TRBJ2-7	TGTGCCAGCAGTTACTCAGTAAGGGCGACCGAGCAGTACTTC	CASSYSVRATEQYF
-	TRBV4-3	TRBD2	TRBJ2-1	TGCGCCAGCAGCCAAGGGGTTAGCGGGGCCCCAGGGAATGAGCAGTTCTTC	CASSQGVSGAPGNEQFF
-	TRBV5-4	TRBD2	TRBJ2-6	TGTGCCAGCAGCTGGGGACTAGCGGGAGGCTCCGGGGCCAACGTCCTGACTTTC	CASSWGLAGGSGANVLTF
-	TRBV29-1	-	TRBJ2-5	TGCAGCGTGTGTTTTCGGGACACAACTCAAGAGACCCAGTACTTC	CSVCFRDTTQETQYF
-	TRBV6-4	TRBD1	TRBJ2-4	TGTGCCAGCAGTGACCCAATGACAGGGCAGTACTTC	CASSDPMTGQYF
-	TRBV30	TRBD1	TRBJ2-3	TGTGCCTGGAGTGTAATGGGGACAGGGGGCACAGATACGCAGTATTTT	CAWSVMGTGGTDTQYF
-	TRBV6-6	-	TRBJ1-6	TGTGCCATATCCTCGGACCTCTGGGAAAACAATTCACCCCTCCACTTT	CAISSDLWENNSPLHF
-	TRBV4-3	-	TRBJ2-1	TGCGCCAGCAGCCAAGACTGGGTGGACAATGAGCAGTTCTTC	CASSQDWVDNEQFF
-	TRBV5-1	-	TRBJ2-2	TGCGCCAGCAGCTTGGGGGGGAACACCGGGGAGCTGTTTTTT	CASSLGGNTGELFF
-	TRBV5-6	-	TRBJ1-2	TGTGCCAGCAGCCAAGGGCAGGGTGATGGCTACACCTTC	CASSQGQGDGYTF
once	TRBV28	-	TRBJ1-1	TGTGCCAGCAGTTTAAAGGGCGCGGGTACTGAAGCTTTCTTT	CASSLKGAGTEAFF
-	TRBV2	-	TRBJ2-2	TGTGCCAGCAGCAAACGGACAGCCTACACCGGGGAGCTGTTTTTT	CASSKRTAYTGELFF
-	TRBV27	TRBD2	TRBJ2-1	TGTGCCAGCAGTTCGCCGGGACTAGCGAATAAGAACTGGAATGAGCAGTTCTTC	CASSSPGLANKNWNEQFF
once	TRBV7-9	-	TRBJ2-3	TGTGCCAGCAGCCCCACGGAGGATACGCAGTATTTT	CASSPTEDTQYF
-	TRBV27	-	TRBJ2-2	TGTGCCAGCAGTTGGGGAGGCGAGTACACCGGGGAGCTGTTTTTT	CASSWGGEYTGELFF
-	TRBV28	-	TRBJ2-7	TGTGCCAGCAGTAGCAACAGGGCGCACGAGCAGTACTTC	CASSSNRAHEQYF
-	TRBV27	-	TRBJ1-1	TGTGCCAGCAGTTTTGGCCCGGGCACTGAAGCTTTCTTT	CASSFGPGTEAFF
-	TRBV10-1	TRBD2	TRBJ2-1	TGCGCCAGCCCCGGGGGGGACTCCAGTGACTCCTACAATGAGCAGTTCTTC	CASPGGDSSDSYNEQFF
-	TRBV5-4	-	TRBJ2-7	TGTGCCAGCAGCACCGAAGGGTACTACGAGCAGTACTTC	CASSTEGYYEQYF
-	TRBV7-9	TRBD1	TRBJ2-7	TGTGCCAGCAGCTTGGGGGACAGGGGTAACGAGCAGTACTTC	CASSLGDRGNEQYF
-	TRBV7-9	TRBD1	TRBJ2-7	TGTGCCAGCAGCTTACAGGGGGCCTACGAGCAGTACTTC	CASSLQGAYEQYF
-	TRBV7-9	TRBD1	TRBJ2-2	TGTGCCAGCAGTCCGAACAGGGGTACCGGGGAGCTGTTTTTT	CASSPNRGTGELFF
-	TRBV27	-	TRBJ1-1	TGTGCCAGCGCGTCGGTGGGCGCTGAAGCTTTCTTT	CASASVGAEAFF
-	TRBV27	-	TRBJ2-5	TGTGCCAGTGGGCAAGGGGAGACCCAGTACTTC	CASGQGETQYF
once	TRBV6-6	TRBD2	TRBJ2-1	TGTGCCAGCAGTTACGCTAGCGGGGGTGGCAATGAGCAGTTCTTC	CASSYASGGGNEQFF
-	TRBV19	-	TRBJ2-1	TGTGCCAGTAGTATAGAGACGTCAGAGCAGTTCTTC	CASSIETSEQFF
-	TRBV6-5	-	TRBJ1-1	TGTGCCAGCAGATTAGAGGGGGTCCCTGAAGCTTTCTTT	CASRLEGVPEAFF
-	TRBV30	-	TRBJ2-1	TGTGTCTGGGACTCCCAAGGGGGCAATGAGCAGTTCTTC	CVWDSQGGNEQFF